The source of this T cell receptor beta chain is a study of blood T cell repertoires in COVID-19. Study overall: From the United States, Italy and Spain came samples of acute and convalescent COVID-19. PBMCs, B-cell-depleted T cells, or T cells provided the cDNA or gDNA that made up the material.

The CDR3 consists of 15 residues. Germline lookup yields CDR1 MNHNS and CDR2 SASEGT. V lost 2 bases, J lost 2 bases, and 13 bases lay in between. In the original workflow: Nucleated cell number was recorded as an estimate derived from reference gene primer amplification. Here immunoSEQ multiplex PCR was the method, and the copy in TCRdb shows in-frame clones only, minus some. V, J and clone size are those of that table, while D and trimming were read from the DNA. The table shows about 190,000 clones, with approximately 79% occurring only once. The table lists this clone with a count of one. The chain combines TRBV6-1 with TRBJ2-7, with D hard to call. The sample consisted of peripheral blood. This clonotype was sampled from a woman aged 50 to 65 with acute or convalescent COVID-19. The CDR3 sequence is CASSERGLRPYEQYF. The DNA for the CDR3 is TGTGCCAGCAGTGAACGCGGTCTGCGTCCCTACGAGCAGTACTTC.